This T cell receptor (beta chain) appears in the sequencing data of a study of T cell repertoires in cytomegalovirus infection (dated by TCRdb to about 2019). Context from the whole study: Because public TCR beta signatures pointed to carriage of CMV infection together with the matching HLA type, the HLA type of each donor mattered for the analysis. Broader findings and caveats from the paper: In the ex vivo response, HLA-C-restricted CMV-specific TCR beta clonotypes were dominant, and in two of eight donors the single most frequent clonotype came from this HLA-C-restricted group. In both this cohort and an independent approximately 350-donor cohort, the cumulative frequency of public TCR beta family members distinguished carriers of CMV infection plus the relevant HLA type.

This clonotype was detected many times. What antigen it recognizes has not been identified. Per-base quality was not reported, and no clone a single base away is much larger than it. Including cysteine and phenylalanine, the CDR3 has 12 amino acids. Only the CDR3 DNA stays, 36 bases, in frame from base 1. CDR1 SQVTM and CDR2 ANQGSEA were looked up in the germline V gene. V is cut by 4 bases and J by 3 bases, and the space between the germline ends is 9 bases. The sequencer listed for this sample is Illumina HiSeq 1500. TCRdb reprocessing: public reads trimmed at Q25 with fastp, clones called with MiXCR, in-frame beta chains kept. Each entry is one CDR3 protein sequence, shown with its most common DNA and genes. This sample lists roughly 130,000 distinct CDR3 sequences; 7% to 10% were detected once. Around 9.1% of the sample belongs to the ten largest clones.

This receptor chain uses TRBV29-1 and TRBJ1-1, with the D gene call left open. The receptor comes from a human donor in good health (CMV status not recorded). Some clones in this sample may be carry-over from other donors' samples. Sequenced: PBMCs. The nucleotides are TGCAGCGTTGCAAGGGAGCACACTGAAGCTTTCTTT. This codes for CSVAREHTEAFF.